The rows below give T cell receptor beta chains drawn from one sample of a study of blood T cell repertoires in COVID-19. Method: immunoSEQ multiplex PCR; TCRdb's copy keeps in-frame clones and lacks some. Found here are around 160,000 clones, just over 90% of them singletons; the top ten hold roughly 2%. Sequenced material: peripheral blood. The receptors were gathered from a woman aged 60-75 years with COVID-19, enrolled during active disease. CDR3s include the opening cysteine and the closing phenylalanine or tryptophan. The order of the fields is CDR3 DNA, CDR3 protein, J gene, V gene, D gene, CDR3 length, clone size. D genes are given only for firm matches. A clone size is listed for some rows: how often the clone was seen (once, few, many), or a class if it is expanded.

TGCGCCAGCAGCTTGGCCGCTGTAGATAGCAATCAGCCCCAGCATTTT CASSLAAVDSNQPQHF TRBJ1-5 TRBV5-1 NA 16 few
TGTGCCAGCAGCGTTAGCGGGGTAGAAAACATTCAGTACTTC CASSVSGVENIQYF TRBJ2-4 TRBV7-2 TRBD2 14 once
TGTGCCAGCAGCTGGGGACTAGCGGGGTACAATGAGCAGTTCTTC CASSWGLAGYNEQFF TRBJ2-1 TRBV7-6 TRBD2 15 NA
TGTGCTAGTGGTTTGGTATTCCGTTTGGGGCTAGCGGGGGAAACAGATACGCAGTATTTT CASGLVFRLGLAGETDTQYF TRBJ2-3 TRBV12-5 TRBD2 20 NA
TGTGCCAGCAGCCCTACAGGGAGCTATAATTCACCCCTCCACTTT CASSPTGSYNSPLHF TRBJ1-6 TRBV3-1/TRBV3-2 NA 15 NA
TGTGCCAGCAGCGCGACAAGAGATACGCAGTATTTT CASSATRDTQYF TRBJ2-3 TRBV5-6 NA 12 NA
TGTGCCAGCAGCCATACCAGGTACAATGAGCAGTTCTTC CASSHTRYNEQFF TRBJ2-1 TRBV3-1/TRBV3-2 NA 13 NA
TGTGCCAGCAGCGTCGACACTTACACTGAAGCTTTCTTT CASSVDTYTEAFF TRBJ1-1 TRBV9 NA 13 NA
TGTGCCAGCAGCCAAGCAGGGGTTGGGGCCAACGTCCTGACTTTC CASSQAGVGANVLTF TRBJ2-6 TRBV4-2 NA 15 once
TGCGCCAGCAGCCAAGATCGGTCAGGCCCGCTCATCTATGGCTACACCTTC CASSQDRSGPLIYGYTF TRBJ1-2 TRBV4-3 NA 17 NA
TGTGCCAGCAGTTTTCGAGATGGCTACACCTTC CASSFRDGYTF TRBJ1-2 TRBV6-2/TRBV6-3 NA 11 NA
TGTGCCAGCAGCCCAACCCTAGAGAAAGGCGGGGAGCTGTTTTTT CASSPTLEKGGELFF TRBJ2-2 TRBV6-2/TRBV6-3 NA 15 NA
TGTGCCAGCTCAACGAGGGCAGTAACTAATGAAAAACTGTTTTTT CASSTRAVTNEKLFF TRBJ1-4 TRBV18 NA 15 NA
TGTGCCAGCAGTTTGGACAGGCAGACTGGCTACACCTTC CASSLDRQTGYTF TRBJ1-2 TRBV6-5 TRBD1 13 NA